The entry below gives a single T cell receptor beta chain sequence along with its context. These data originate in a study of blood T cell repertoires in COVID-19. Study in general: COVID-19 samples, acute and convalescent, were from the United States, Italy and Spain. Nucleic acid was either cDNA or gDNA, and it came from T cells, B-cell-depleted T cells, or PBMCs.

J lost 2 bases, V lost 7 bases, and 4 bases had no gene match. This CDR3 contains 15 residues. Per germline, CDR1 SNHLY and CDR2 FYNNEI. Original data processing: Reference gene primer amplification gave estimated nucleated cell counts. Only in-frame clones appear in the TCRdb table, and some are missing; sequencing was by immunoSEQ multiplex PCR. The V and J calls and the clone size are those of that table, but D and trimming were determined from the DNA. Of roughly 92,000 clones listed, around 90% are singletons. This TCR was sampled from a woman aged 80 or over with active or convalescent COVID-19. V is TRBV2 and J is TRBJ2-1, with 11 bases fitting TRBD2. The sequenced sample was peripheral blood. The CDR3 loop reads CASNAGLAAYNEQFF. The CDR3 bases are TGTGCCAGCAATGCGGGACTAGCGGCCTACAATGAGCAGTTCTTC.